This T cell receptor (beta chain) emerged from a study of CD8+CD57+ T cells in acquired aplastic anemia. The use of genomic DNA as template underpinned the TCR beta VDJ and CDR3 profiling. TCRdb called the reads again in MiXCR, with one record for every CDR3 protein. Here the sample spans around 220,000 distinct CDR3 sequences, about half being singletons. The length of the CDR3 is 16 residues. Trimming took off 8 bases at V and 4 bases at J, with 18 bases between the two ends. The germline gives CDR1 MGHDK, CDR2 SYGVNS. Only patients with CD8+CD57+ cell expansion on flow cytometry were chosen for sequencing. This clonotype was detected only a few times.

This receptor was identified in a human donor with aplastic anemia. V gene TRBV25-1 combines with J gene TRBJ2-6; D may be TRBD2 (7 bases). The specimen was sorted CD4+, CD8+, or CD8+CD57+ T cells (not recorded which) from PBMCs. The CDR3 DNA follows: TGTGCCAGCTCACCACGGGGGGCCTCAGGGGCCAACGTCCTGACTTTC. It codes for CASSPRGASGANVLTF.